The clone carrying this TCR beta chain counts as medium-sized. The antigen is undetermined. Specified time point: sample taken at primary tumor resection. The authors sequenced whole RNA from tumor, nontumor lung or frozen PBMC without sorting. Trimming cost V 7 bases and J 2 bases; bases outside gene matches: 6. This CDR3 region has 14 residues. Per germline, CDR1 SNHLY and CDR2 FYNNEI. Every cDNA TCR molecule received its own unique molecular identifier. TCRdb ran MiXCR on the 5' RACE reads and lists one entry per CDR3 protein. The sample lists a few thousand distinct CDR3 sequences, 8% occurring once. The record originates from a study of spatial heterogeneity in lung cancer. Looking at the study overall: Raw-read counts averaged over ten per unique TCR and UMI combination.

General study points: Numbers of ubiquitous and regional expanded TCRs tracked ubiquitous and regional nonsynonymous mutation counts, respectively. Expanded intratumoral alpha and beta TCR counts tracked tumor mutation counts.

Sequenced here: lung tumor tissue, sampled at surgery. The sequence derives from a male donor with early-stage non-small cell lung cancer. This chain connects TRBV2 to TRBJ2-7; 9 bases agree with TRBD2. CDR3 sequence (DNA): TGTGCCAGCAATCCTAGCGGGGTTCCCTACGAGCAGTACTTC. Protein sequence: CASNPSGVPYEQYF. Supplemented by reference TRBV2 and TRBJ2-7, the full variable domain reads EPEVTQTPSHQVTQMGQEVILRCVPISNHLYFYWYRQILGQKVEFLVSFYNNEISEKSEIFDDQFSVERPDGSNFTLKIRSTKLEDSAMYFCASNPSGVPYEQYFGPGTRLTVT.